Shown below are 29 T cell receptor beta chains from a single sample sequenced in a study of chemoradiotherapy in HPV16-positive cancers. The data were produced by immunoSEQ multiplex PCR, yet TCRdb's version contains in-frame clones alone and is incomplete. The profile covers roughly 70,000 clones, with 88% appearing a single time and under 4.5% taken by the ten largest. Specimen: blood, collected from a patient who underwent chemoradiotherapy. Source of these receptors: a human donor with HPV-associated anogenital cancer.

V and J are TRBV7-9 and TRBJ2-7; D not certain. The V end lost 3 bases, the J end lost 4 bases, and 10 bases lay between the germline ends. Germline V gene sequence: CDR1 SEHNR, CDR2 FQNEAQ (reference sequence). CDR3 length equals 13 residues. The CDR3 DNA sequence: TGTGCCAGCAGCTTCGGACGAAGGTACGAGCAGTACTTC. It specifies CASSFGRRYEQYF. The entire variable domain, with the rest obtained from reference TRBV7-9 and TRBJ2-7, is as follows: DTGVSQNPRHKITKRGQNVTFRCDPISEHNRLYWYRQTLGQGPEFLTYFQNEAQLEKSRLLSDRFSAERPKGSFSTLEIQRTEQGDSAMYLCASSFGRRYEQYFGPGTRLTVT.

The rearrangement joins TRBV5-4 to TRBJ2-5; D is possibly TRBD2 (7 bases). The end of the DNA aligns better with TRBJ2-7, so the J call may be wrong. The CDR3 has 15 residues. The germline gives CDR1 SGHNT, CDR2 YYREEE (reference sequence). CDR3 bases: TGTGCCAGCAGCCCGCAGGCAGGGGAGGGTTACGAGCAGTACTTC. Protein sequence: CASSPQAGEGYEQYF.

The chain recombines TRBV11-3 with TRBJ2-7, with 9 bases identical to TRBD1. Per the germline V gene, CDR1 is SGHNT and CDR2 is YENEEA. V trimming: 6 bases; J trimming: 13 bases; junction bases outside the gene matches: 7. The CDR3 sequence is 11 residues long. This CDR3 is CASRAGTGIYF. CDR3 DNA sequence: TGTGCCAGCAGGGCCGGGACAGGGATATACTTC.

This clone has more than one count but fewer than ten. The chain recombines TRBV4-1 with TRBJ1-5; D is possibly TRBD1 (6 bases). Between the trimmed V and J ends, which lost 1 base and 5 bases, there was a span of 15 bases. The CDR3 runs 16 residues. The germline CDR1 and CDR2 sequences are MGHRA and YSYEKL. In DNA form, the CDR3 reads TGCGCCAGCAGCCAAGGATGGGGCAGGGGTCATCAGCCCCAGCATTTT. This encodes CASSQGWGRGHQPQHF.

The chain is built from TRBV30 and TRBJ2-7; 11 bases map to TRBD1. This CDR3 comprises 14 residues. The V segment lost 5 bases and the J segment 4 bases; nucleotides outside the gene matches: 7. CDR1 and CDR2 from the germline V gene are GTSNPN and SVGIG (reference sequence). DNA of the CDR3: TGTGCCTGGGAGCCGGGACAGGGGGTATACGAGCAGTACTTC. Encoded protein: CAWEPGQGVYEQYF.

This chain connects TRBV7-9 to TRBJ2-1; 7 nucleotides align to TRBD1. V shed 5 bases and J 3 bases; nucleotides not matched to a gene: 7. The CDR3 is made up of 15 amino acids. Germline values: CDR1 SEHNR, CDR2 FQNEAQ (reference sequence). In DNA, the CDR3 is TGTGCCAGCAGCCAGACAGGGTTTAACTACAATGAGCAGTTCTTC. It translates to CASSQTGFNYNEQFF.

J is TRBJ2-3 and V is TRBV5-1; D might be TRBD1 (6 bases). Germline V gene lookup returns CDR1 SGHRS and CDR2 YFSETQ. There are 14 residues in the CDR3. V lost 0 bases and J lost 3, with 8 bases in between. The CDR3 DNA sequence: TGCGCCAGCAGCTTGGGGACAGCTACAGATACGCAGTATTTT. Translated: CASSLGTATDTQYF.

This chain links TRBV20-1 with TRBJ2-5; no reliable D call. The DNA end favors TRBJ2-7, so the J call may be wrong. CDR3 size: 11 residues. Germline-derived CDR1 and CDR2 are DFQATT and SNEGSKA (reference sequence). The CDR3: CSASGLYEQYF. CDR3 DNA: TGCAGTGCTAGTGGGTTGTACGAGCAGTACTTC.

This clone was counted a single time. CDR3 sequence (DNA): TGTGCCAGCAGCTTAGTAGCACTAGCGGGGGGGCCTGGAGATACGCAGTATTTT. It specifies CASSLVALAGGPGDTQYF. This rearrangement joins TRBV7-2 to TRBJ2-3, with TRBD2 matching over 13 bases. The CDR3 covers 18 residues. Germline CDR1 SGHTA, CDR2 FQGNSA. V was clipped by 1 base and J by 5 bases; unmatched bases: 9.

This chain connects TRBV2 to TRBJ1-1; 7 bases map to TRBD1. The germline gives CDR1 SNHLY, CDR2 FYNNEI. The V gene end was trimmed by 5 bases and the J gene end by 1 base; junction bases not matched to a gene: 10. CDR3 length: 16 residues. Here the CDR3 DNA reads TGTGCCAGCAGTCCGGACAGGTTACCACAGAACACTGAAGCTTTCTTT. Residues: CASSPDRLPQNTEAFF.

V gene TRBV25-1 combines with J gene TRBJ2-3; weak D call: TRBD1 (6 bases). The CDR3 extends over 14 amino acids. V lost 5 bases to trimming and J lost 1 base, with 10 bases between them. CDR1 and CDR2 (germline): MGHDK, SYGVNS. The CDR3 DNA reads as TGTGCCAGCAGTCAGCGACAGGGCACAGATACGCAGTATTTT. Protein: CASSQRQGTDTQYF.

The J gene is TRBJ2-5, the V gene TRBV7-2; no definite D call. V dropped 1 base and J dropped 5 bases, with 5 bases sitting between them. This CDR3 spans 12 amino acids. CDR1 SGHTA and CDR2 FQGNSA come from the germline V gene. The CDR3 coding sequence is TGTGCCAGCAGCTTAGTTAGTGAGACCCAGTACTTC. It yields the protein CASSLVSETQYF.

J is TRBJ1-6 and V is TRBV4-2, with 10 bases fitting TRBD1. Losses at the gene ends were 6 bases for V and 5 bases for J; bases not matched to a gene: 10. CDR1 LGHNA and CDR2 YNFKEQ come from the germline V gene. This CDR3 region has 17 residues. This chain's CDR3 is CASSAQTGGPNNSPLHF. The CDR3 coding sequence is TGTGCCAGCAGTGCCCAGACAGGGGGCCCGAATAATTCACCCCTCCACTTT.

The V gene is TRBV2, the J gene TRBJ2-3; D is perhaps TRBD1 (6 bases). This CDR3 comprises 16 residues. V was cut by 3 bases and J by 2 bases, with 15 bases left in between. Per germline, CDR1 SNHLY and CDR2 FYNNEI. The CDR3 loop is CASSDITGTNTDTQYF. CDR3 sequence (DNA): TGTGCCAGCAGTGACATTACCGGGACAAACACAGATACGCAGTATTTT.

The chain carries TRBV7-6 and TRBJ1-6; the match to TRBD1 covers 7 bases. CDR3 length equals 17 residues. V was clipped by 3 bases and J by 9 bases; unmatched bases: 14. In germline, CDR1 is SGHVS, CDR2 FNYEAQ. CDR3 nucleotide sequence: TGTGCCAGCAGCTTGGACCCGACAGGGATATCTAGTTCACCCCTCCACTTT. Protein sequence: CASSLDPTGISSSPLHF.

V gene TRBV5-6 combines with J gene TRBJ2-7, with D possibly TRBD1 on 6 matching bases. Germline assignment: CDR1 SGHDT and CDR2 YYEEEE. The CDR3 sequence is 14 residues long. The V and J ends lost 0 bases and 3 bases respectively, with 10 bases between them. CDR3 protein: CASSLAGDHYEQYF. The CDR3 DNA is TGTGCCAGCAGCTTGGCAGGGGACCACTACGAGCAGTACTTC.

The chain uses TRBV19 and TRBJ1-2, with D uncertain. The germline V gene has CDR1 LNHDA and CDR2 SQIVND (reference sequence). The V and J ends lost 8 bases and 8 bases respectively, with 21 bases between them. The CDR3 is made up of 14 amino acids. The CDR3 nucleotides are TGTGCCAGTGATCATCCGGGATTCAGAGAGGGCTACACCTTC. Translation: CASDHPGFREGYTF.

This clone has just one count. The V gene is TRBV11-1, the J gene TRBJ2-2, with D unclear. CDR1 SGHAT and CDR2 FQDESV come from the germline V gene (reference sequence). The CDR3 sequence is 15 residues long. V gave up 1 base and J gave up 3 bases, with 9 bases separating them. As DNA, the CDR3 is TGTGCCAGCAGCTTAGGAGGAGTCCACACCGGGGAGCTGTTTTTT. Protein sequence: CASSLGGVHTGELFF.

The chain couples TRBV5-4 to TRBJ2-1; 7 bases match TRBD2. From germline, CDR1 is SGHNT and CDR2 YYREEE (reference sequence). The CDR3 length is 14 residues. V dropped 0 bases and J dropped 6; count of bases not matched to a gene: 3. CDR3 coding DNA: TGTGCCAGCAGCTTGGGGCTAGCGGCCAATGAGCAGTTCTTC. Its translation: CASSLGLAANEQFF.

This chain connects TRBV5-4 to TRBJ2-3; 8 bases are shared with TRBD1. Germline lookup yields CDR1 SGHNT and CDR2 YYREEE (reference sequence). The length of the CDR3 is 15 residues. V was pared by 4 bases and J by 2 bases, with 6 bases of the junction left unmatched. The CDR3 coding sequence is TGTGCCAGCAGCCGCGGACAGGGTATCACAGATACGCAGTATTTT. As protein: CASSRGQGITDTQYF.

The CDR3 is CASSQGGSSYEQYF. The CDR3 DNA reads TGCGCCAGCAGCCAAGGAGGAAGCTCCTACGAGCAGTACTTC. V usage is TRBV4-1 and J usage is TRBJ2-7; D gene ambiguous. CDR1 MGHRA and CDR2 YSYEKL come from the germline V gene. The CDR3 has 14 residues. The V end was cut by 1 base, the J end by 0 bases, with 7 bases between.

The chain carries TRBV28 and TRBJ2-1, with 11 positions matching TRBD2. Germline V lookup: CDR1 MDHEN, CDR2 SYDVKM. The CDR3 sequence is 13 residues long. Trimming removed 9 bases from V and 7 bases from J; junction bases left unmatched: 5. The CDR3 spells CASVAGGRNEQFF. The CDR3 DNA reads as TGTGCCAGTGTAGCGGGAGGGAGGAATGAGCAGTTCTTC.

J is TRBJ1-1 and V is TRBV13; no firm D call. The CDR3 has 15 amino acids. Per germline, CDR1 PRHDT and CDR2 FYEKMQ (reference sequence). With 2 bases removed from V and 1 base from J, the gap between germline ends came to 11 bases. The CDR3 nucleotides read TGTGCCAGCAGCTTATCTACTTTCCGGAACACTGAAGCTTTCTTT. Residues: CASSLSTFRNTEAFF.

This sequence joins TRBV11-3 and TRBJ2-2, with D maybe TRBD1 (5 bases). The CDR3 extends over 14 amino acids. The V gene's germline CDR1 is SGHNT and CDR2 YENEEA. V was pared by 1 base and J by 5 bases, with 8 bases between. CDR3 bases: TGTGCCAGCAGCTTAGTGTCAGGGACCGGGGAGCTGTTTTTT. This encodes CASSLVSGTGELFF.

V and J are TRBV11-2 and TRBJ1-4, with 8 nucleotides matching TRBD1. Germline V gene lookup returns CDR1 SGHAT and CDR2 FQNNGV. The V and J ends lost 5 bases and 8 bases, in that order; junction bases with no gene match: 16. The CDR3 runs 17 residues. This chain's CDR3 is CASSKTGAQGAREKLFF. DNA of the CDR3: TGTGCCAGCAGCAAAACCGGGGCGCAGGGGGCTAGGGAAAAACTGTTTTTT.

This CDR3 reads CASRWRFTGELFF. CDR3 bases: TGTGCCAGCAGGTGGAGGTTCACCGGGGAGCTGTTTTTT. V gene TRBV28 combines with J gene TRBJ2-2; weak D call: TRBD2 (5 bases). V shed 6 bases and J shed 4 bases, with 9 bases lying between them. Germline CDR1 MDHEN, CDR2 SYDVKM. CDR3 length equals 13 residues.

This rearrangement joins TRBV7-2 to TRBJ2-7; D may correspond to TRBD1 or TRBD2 (5 bases each). This CDR3 is 18 amino acids long. Trimming pared 0 bases from V and 1 base from J, leaving 19 bases between. Germline-derived CDR1 and CDR2 are SGHTA and FQGNSA. The CDR3 here is CASSLALPGSQISYEQYF. The CDR3 DNA sequence: TGTGCCAGCAGCTTAGCGCTCCCAGGGAGCCAAATATCCTACGAGCAGTACTTC.

This chain links TRBV12-2 with TRBJ2-7; the table's D call of TRBD2 was not tested on the DNA. TRBV12-2 is a pseudogene. The length of the CDR3 is 18 residues. Here the CDR3 reads CASRLEDRGLAHTYEQYF. Written as DNA, the CDR3 is TGTGCAAGTCGCTTAGAGGACAGAGGACTAGCACATACCTACGAGCAGTACTTC.

The chain joins TRBV6-4 to TRBJ1-2, with TRBD1 matching 10 bases. This CDR3 region has 12 residues. Germline V gene data show CDR1 as MRHNA and CDR2 as SNTAGT. The J segment lost 11 bases and the V segment lost 6 bases, leaving 6 bases of the junction unmatched. The CDR3: CASRKDRGTYTF. The CDR3 DNA follows: TGTGCCAGCAGAAAGGACAGGGGGACATACACCTTC.